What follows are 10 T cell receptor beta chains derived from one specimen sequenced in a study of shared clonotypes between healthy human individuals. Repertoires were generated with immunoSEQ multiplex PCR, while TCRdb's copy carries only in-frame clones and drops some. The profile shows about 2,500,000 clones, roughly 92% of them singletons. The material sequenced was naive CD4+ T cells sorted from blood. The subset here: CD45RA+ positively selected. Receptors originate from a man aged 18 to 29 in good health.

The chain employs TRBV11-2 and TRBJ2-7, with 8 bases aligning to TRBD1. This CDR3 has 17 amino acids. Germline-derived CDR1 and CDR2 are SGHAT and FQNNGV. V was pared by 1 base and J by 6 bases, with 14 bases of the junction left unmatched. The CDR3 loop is CASSLARGPRGRFEQYF. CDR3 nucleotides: TGTGCCAGCAGCTTAGCCCGGGGCCCCAGGGGGCGCTTCGAGCAGTACTTC. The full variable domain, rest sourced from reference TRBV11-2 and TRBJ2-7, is EAGVAQSPRYKIIEKRQSVAFWCNPISGHATLYWYQQILGQGPKLLIQFQNNGVVDDSQLPKDRFSAERLKGVDSTLKIQPAKLEDSAVYLCASSLARGPRGRFEQYFGPGTRLTVT.

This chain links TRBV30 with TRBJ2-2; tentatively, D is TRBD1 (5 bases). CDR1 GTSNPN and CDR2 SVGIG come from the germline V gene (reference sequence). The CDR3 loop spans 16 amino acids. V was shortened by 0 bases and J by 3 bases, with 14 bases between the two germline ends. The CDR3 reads CAWSVGAGVYTGELFF. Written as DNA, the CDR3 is TGTGCCTGGAGTGTAGGGGCAGGAGTATACACCGGGGAGCTGTTTTTT.

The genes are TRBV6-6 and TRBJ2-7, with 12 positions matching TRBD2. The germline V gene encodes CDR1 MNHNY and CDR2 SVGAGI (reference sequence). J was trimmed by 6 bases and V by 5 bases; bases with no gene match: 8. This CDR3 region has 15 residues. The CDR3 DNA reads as TGTGCCAGCAGTCCTCCTAGCGGGGGGGCAGGCGAGCAGTACTTC. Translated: CASSPPSGGAGEQYF.

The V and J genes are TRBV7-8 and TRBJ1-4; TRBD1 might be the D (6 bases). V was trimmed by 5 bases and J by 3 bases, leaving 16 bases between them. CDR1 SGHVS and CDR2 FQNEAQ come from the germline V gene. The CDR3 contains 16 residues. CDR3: CASSLTTPGANEKLFF. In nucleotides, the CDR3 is TGTGCCAGCAGCCTGACAACCCCAGGGGCTAATGAAAAACTGTTTTTT.

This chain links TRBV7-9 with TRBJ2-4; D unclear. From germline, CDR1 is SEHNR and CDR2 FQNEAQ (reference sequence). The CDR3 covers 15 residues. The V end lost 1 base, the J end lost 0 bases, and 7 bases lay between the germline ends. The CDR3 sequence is CASSLGDPAKNIQYF. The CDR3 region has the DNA TGTGCCAGCAGCTTAGGCGACCCAGCCAAAAACATTCAGTACTTC.

CDR3 in amino acids: CASSVQGGGTDTQYF. The CDR3 region has the DNA TGTGCCAGCAGTGTACAGGGTGGAGGCACAGATACGCAGTATTTT. The chain has TRBV6-1 and TRBJ2-3, with a possible D match to TRBD1 (6 bases). Trimming pared 4 bases from V and 1 base from J, leaving 12 bases between. CDR3 size: 15 residues. Germline CDR1 is MNHNS and CDR2 is SASEGT.

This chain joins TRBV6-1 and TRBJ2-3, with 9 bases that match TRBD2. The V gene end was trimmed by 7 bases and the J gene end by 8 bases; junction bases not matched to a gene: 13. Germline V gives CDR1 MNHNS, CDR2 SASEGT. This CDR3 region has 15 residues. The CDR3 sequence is CASMPVAGAPGTQYF. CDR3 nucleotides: TGTGCCAGCATGCCGGTAGCGGGGGCCCCGGGTACGCAGTATTTT.

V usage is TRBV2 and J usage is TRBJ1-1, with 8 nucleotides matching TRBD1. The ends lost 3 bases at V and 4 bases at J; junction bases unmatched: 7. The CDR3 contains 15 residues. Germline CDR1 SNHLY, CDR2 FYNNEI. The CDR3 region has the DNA TGTGCCAGCAGTGACTGGACAGGGAAAGGCACTGAAGCTTTCTTT. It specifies CASSDWTGKGTEAFF.

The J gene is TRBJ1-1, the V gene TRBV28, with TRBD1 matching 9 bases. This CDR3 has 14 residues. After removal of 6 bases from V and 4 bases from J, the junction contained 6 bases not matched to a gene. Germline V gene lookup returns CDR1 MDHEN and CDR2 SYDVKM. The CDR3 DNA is TGTGCCAGCAGGGAACAGGGGGCGGTCACTGAAGCTTTCTTT. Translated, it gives CASREQGAVTEAFF.

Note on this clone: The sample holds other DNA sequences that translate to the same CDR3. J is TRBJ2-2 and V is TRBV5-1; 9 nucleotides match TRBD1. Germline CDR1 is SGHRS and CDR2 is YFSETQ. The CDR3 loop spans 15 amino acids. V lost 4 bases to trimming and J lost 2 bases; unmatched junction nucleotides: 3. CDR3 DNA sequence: TGCGCCAGCAGCCTACAGGGGGCAAACACCGGGGAGCTGTTTTTT. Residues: CASSLQGANTGELFF.